Described below is a single TCR delta chain sequence and its context. Its target is unknown. This specimen comes from a study of human gamma delta and Vdelta1 T cells. The CDR3 has 25 amino acids. The germline V gene has CDR1 TSWWSYY and CDR2 QGS. V was clipped by 4 bases and J by 1 base; unmatched bases: 32. Study-wide results and caveats: Reportedly, Delta One T cells were polyclonal and broadly targeted acute myeloid leukemia.

TCRdb used CATT to re-call clones from the PCR reads. The sample includes fewer than 15,000 delta-chain clones, 40% to 60% of them seen just once. The chain recombines TRDV1 with TRDJ1, with 11 nucleotides matching TRDD3. The sequencing input was Vdelta1 gamma-delta T cells from blood grown in culture (DOT cells). The sequence came from a human donor in good health. In DNA, the CDR3 is TGTGCTCTTGGGGCCCCTAAGGCCCCCGTACTGGGGGATAGGTTTCGGTTAGGGGGCACCGATAAACTCATCTTT. Encoded protein: CALGAPKAPVLGDRFRLGGTDKLIF.